This T cell receptor (beta chain) was recorded in a study of T-cell reconstitution after alpha-beta-depleted transplantation in children. This clonotype was detected many times. It was with unique molecular identifiers that the TCRbeta library was prepared. TCRdb ran MiXCR on the PCR reads and lists one entry per CDR3 protein. The sample carries about 240,000 distinct CDR3 sequences, more than 10% recorded once. The origin of this receptor is a human donor who donated a stem cell graft to a child with acute lymphoblastic leukemia. The sample here was PBMCs from the stem cell graft donor, taken from the stem cell graft.

In DNA form, the CDR3 reads TGCAGTGCCTCTGGACACACTAGCACAGATACGCAGTATTTT. Translating gives CSASGHTSTDTQYF. V is TRBV20-1 and J is TRBJ2-3, with a tentative D call TRBD1 (5 bases). V was shortened by 6 bases and J by 0 bases, with 13 bases between the two germline ends. The germline CDR1 and CDR2 sequences are DFQATT and SNEGSKA (reference sequence). The CDR3 has 14 residues.